This T cell receptor beta chain was obtained from a study of PD-1 blockade in classical Hodgkin lymphoma. Study-wide background: With a 2-week interval, patients received intravenous nivolumab at 3 mg/kg. Study-wide findings and caveats: While CD8+ TCR diversity did not rise significantly by C4D1, CD4+ TCR diversity did. The authors have not defined what causes the repertoire differences, possibly disease activity or prior therapy. Complete responders entered with baseline diversity on par with newly diagnosed patients, the results showed.

Assay used: immunoSEQ multiplex PCR; TCRdb lists only in-frame clones, some missing. The sample shows tens of thousands of clones, roughly 75% of them seen only once. Relapse was seen in all patients after autologous stem cell transplantation, and brentuximab vedotin exposure was variable. The germline V gene has CDR1 LGHNA and CDR2 YNFKEQ. Losses at the gene ends were 3 bases for V and 5 bases for J; bases not matched to a gene: 7. The CDR3 is 15 amino acids. Worth noting for this clone: Antigen specificity is unknown.

This receptor was obtained from a human donor with classical Hodgkin lymphoma. The specimen was peripheral blood mononuclear cells (PBMCs), collected before the second cycle of nivolumab. The chain joins TRBV4-2 to TRBJ2-5; 9 nucleotides align to TRBD2. The DNA for the CDR3 is TGTGCCAGCAGCCAGGCTAGCGGGGTGGGGGAGACCCAGTACTTC. As protein: CASSQASGVGETQYF.